Detailed here is one TCR beta chain. This sample was taken from a study of regulatory T cells in long-lasting Graves disease. The CDR3 extends over 16 amino acids. Trimming removed 7 bases from V and 0 bases from J, with 16 bases in between. Per the germline V gene, CDR1 is SGHTA and CDR2 is FQGNSA. Time point specified: newly diagnosed GD, antithyroid drugs for less than 3 months. The TCR library was made from RNA extracted from PBMCs. Relying on iRepertoire HTBI primers and Arm-PCR of CDR3 regions, the team built TCR beta libraries. TCRdb used MiXCR to reprocess the multiplex PCR reads, holding one entry per CDR3 protein. The table has about 540,000 distinct CDR3 sequences, 13% seen once. These sequences were also reported in another study, on T cells in Graves' hyperthyroidism and ophthalmopathy. Per that paper: The diagnoses drew upon clinical symptoms, serum thyroxine and TRAb, thyroid ultrasound and orbital computed tomography.

The sample here was peripheral blood mononuclear cells (PBMCs), taken at new diagnosis, from a patient treated with antithyroid drugs. This sequence joins TRBV7-2 and TRBJ2-4; perhaps TRBD2 as D (6 bases). The sequence was obtained from a man between 25 and 39 years old with Graves disease. The CDR3: CASTPGVARAKNIQYF. CDR3 nucleotides: TGTGCCAGCACTCCGGGGGTAGCCAGAGCCAAAAACATTCAGTACTTC.